The following is a T cell receptor beta chain sequence with its context. Its antigen is as yet unknown. This sample was taken from a study of tissue T cells after allogeneic stem cell transplantation. Points from the study as a whole: Anatomically similar tissues had similar TCR repertoires within each patient. In patients and mice, blood and spleen missed much of tissue repertoire. Some tissue clones might be persisting host cells; their alloreactivity or antigen specificity was not determined.

The method was immunoSEQ multiplex PCR; TCRdb's version includes in-frame clones alone and lacks a portion of them. Found here are fewer than 2,500 clones, approximately 76% of them singletons; the top ten hold less than 8%. The CDR3 totals 13 residues. Germline lookup yields CDR1 SEHNR and CDR2 FQNEAQ (reference sequence). Trimming cost V 0 bases and J 4 bases, with 6 bases left between them. This research-autopsy study prospectively enrolled adult allogeneic hematopoietic cell transplant recipients with steroid-refractory graft-versus-host disease. V gene TRBV7-9 combines with J gene TRBJ1-2; D not resolved. The TCR originated in a male patient aged 35 to 70 with steroid-refractory graft-versus-host disease after an allogeneic stem cell transplant. The graft donor may account for some of the T cells. The source material was ileal tissue, sampled at autopsy. The CDR3 protein is CASSLAGPYGYTF. In DNA form, the CDR3 reads TGTGCCAGCAGCTTAGCCGGGCCCTATGGCTACACCTTC.